These T cell receptor beta chains were read from a single sample in a study of control samples from healthy donors and cancer patients. The data were produced by immunoSEQ multiplex PCR, yet TCRdb's version contains in-frame clones alone and is incomplete. Seen here are 140,000 to 150,000 clones, 89% observed once, and the top ten hold 4.9%. Input material: blood. Receptor source: a man aged 25 to 40 in good health. CDR3s include the opening cysteine and the closing phenylalanine or tryptophan. D genes are given only for firm matches. Some rows mark clone size as missing; the rest say once, few, many or name a class of expanded clone.

NA	TRBV4-3	NA	TRBJ1-4	CASTSKGLADATNEKLFF	TGCGCCAGCACCAGCAAGGGACTGGCGGACGCAACTAATGAAAAACTGTTTTTT
TRBD2	TRBV25-1	NA	TRBJ2-1	CASNAGTSGRARGEQFF	TGTGCCAGCAATGCGGGGACTAGCGGGAGGGCCAGAGGTGAGCAGTTCTTC
TRBD1	TRBV27	NA	TRBJ2-7	CASSSTGGSDEQYF	TGTGCCAGCAGTTCAACAGGGGGCAGCGACGAGCAGTACTTC
TRBD1	TRBV10-3	NA	TRBJ2-2	CAISGLGTGSNTGELFF	TGTGCCATCAGTGGTCTCGGGACAGGTTCGAACACCGGGGAGCTGTTTTTT
NA	TRBV7-9	NA	TRBJ2-1	CASSLFGVEDNEQFF	TGTGCCAGCAGCTTGTTCGGGGTTGAAGACAATGAGCAGTTCTTC
TRBD1	TRBV6-4	NA	TRBJ2-7	CASRDSGTGNYEQYF	TGTGCCAGCAGAGACTCCGGGACAGGGAACTACGAGCAGTACTTC
NA	TRBV11-3	few	TRBJ1-5	CASSLDVRRYSNQPQHF	TGTGCCAGCAGCTTAGATGTGAGACGGTATAGCAATCAGCCCCAGCATTTT
NA	TRBV11-3	NA	TRBJ2-7	CASSLLWSAYEQYF	TGTGCCAGCAGCTTGTTATGGTCAGCCTACGAGCAGTACTTC
NA	TRBV15	once	TRBJ2-7	CATSRDGRGNYEQYF	TGTGCCACCAGCAGAGATGGACGGGGAAACTACGAGCAGTACTTC
TRBD2	TRBV4-3	NA	TRBJ2-2	CASSQDRLAGTGELFF	TGCGCCAGCAGCCAAGATCGGCTAGCGGGAACCGGGGAGCTGTTTTTT
TRBD2	TRBV7-2	NA	TRBJ2-2	CASSLGTSGGDGELFF	TGTGCCAGCAGCCTAGGGACTAGCGGGGGGGACGGGGAGCTGTTTTTT
NA	TRBV27	NA	TRBJ2-3	CASSQLWLDTQYF	TGTGCCAGCAGTCAGCTTTGGCTAGATACGCAGTATTTT
NA	TRBV24-1	NA	TRBJ2-2	CATSDLGRDTGELFF	TGTGCCACCAGTGATTTGGGACGGGACACCGGGGAGCTGTTTTTT
TRBD1	TRBV7-9	NA	TRBJ2-1	CASSPGTGPSYNEQFF	TGTGCCAGCAGTCCCGGGACAGGGCCCTCGTACAATGAGCAGTTCTTC
NA	TRBV25-1	NA	TRBJ2-7	CASSGRDTLPYEQYF	TGTGCCAGCAGTGGCCGGGACACTCTCCCCTACGAGCAGTACTTC
NA	TRBV12-3/TRBV12-4	NA	TRBJ1-5	CASGYSNQPQHF	TGTGCCAGCGGATATAGCAATCAGCCCCAGCATTTT
NA	TRBV27	NA	TRBJ2-6	CASSASLAAGANVLTF	TGTGCCAGCTCCGCTAGTCTGGCGGCTGGGGCCAACGTCCTGACTTTC